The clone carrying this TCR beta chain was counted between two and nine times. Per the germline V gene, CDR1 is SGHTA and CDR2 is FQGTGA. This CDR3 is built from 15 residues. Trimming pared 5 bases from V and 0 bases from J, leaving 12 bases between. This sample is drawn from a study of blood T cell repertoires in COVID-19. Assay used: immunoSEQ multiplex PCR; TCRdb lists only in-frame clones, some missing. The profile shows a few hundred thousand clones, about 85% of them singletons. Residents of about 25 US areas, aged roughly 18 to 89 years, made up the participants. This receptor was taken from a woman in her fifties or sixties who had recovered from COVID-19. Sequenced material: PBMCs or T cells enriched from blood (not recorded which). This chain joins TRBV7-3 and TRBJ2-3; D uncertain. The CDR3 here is CASSPRVTSTDTQYF. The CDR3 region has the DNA TGTGCCAGCAGCCCTCGGGTGACTAGCACAGATACGCAGTATTTT.